This T cell receptor (beta chain) was recovered during a study of cytomegalovirus exposure and HLA in healthy donors. Donors had nominal health at sampling but likely had unrecorded immune exposures. PCR primers comprised 60 Vbeta and 13 Jbeta primers. Sequencing was performed with immunoSEQ multiplex PCR; in TCRdb, only in-frame clones are kept and a portion is missing. The top ten clones hold 4% of a sample with approximately 100,000 clones, more than 65% of them seen once. This CDR3 contains 17 residues. The germline CDR1 and CDR2 sequences are SEHNR and FQNEAQ (reference sequence). Trimming cost V 5 bases and J 7 bases, with 24 bases left between them. This clone was counted a few times. Its target is not known. Study-wide findings and caveats: Presence/absence results assume similar sequencing depth per donor, which may not hold. The records held CMV serostatus as the only immune exposure information.

The chain carries TRBV7-9 and TRBJ1-5, with D unclear. Material: PBMCs. The receptor was isolated from a woman aged 45-59 years in good health and CMV-seropositive. CDR3 protein: CASSPGSWWQAGQPQHF. For the CDR3, the DNA is TGTGCCAGCAGCCCTGGAAGTTGGTGGCAGGCCGGCCAGCCCCAGCATTTT.